These 18 T cell receptor beta chains were sequenced from one sample in a study of cytomegalovirus exposure and HLA in healthy donors (dated by TCRdb to 2016 to 2017). Library construction relied on the immunoSEQ multiplex PCR assay. The multiplex PCR relied on a mix of 60 forward primers for TCR Vbeta segments and 13 reverse primers for TCR Jbeta segments. Imported from immuneACCESS, the table was reduced by TCRdb to in-frame sequences with V and J called. These copies leave out some clones; in studies compared against another copy, an unresolved V gene accounts for under half, and the cause of the remainder is not known. This sample is represented by approximately 190,000 clones; 75% to 80% of them were singletons. The ten biggest clones cover 2% to 2.5% of the sample. The sample was PBMCs. Every receptor here comes from a woman aged 25 to 39 in good health and CMV-seropositive.

This sequence joins TRBV7-3 and TRBJ1-1; 7 nucleotides agree with TRBD1. This CDR3 contains 16 residues. V lost 4 bases and J lost 2; bases outside the gene matches: 10. The V gene's germline CDR1 is SGHTA and CDR2 FQGTGA. The CDR3 DNA sequence: TGTGCCAGCAGCTCCCAGGGGGTGGGTGTAAACACTGAAGCTTTCTTT. Its protein is CASSSQGVGVNTEAFF.

V usage is TRBV5-1 and J usage is TRBJ2-7; 8 nucleotides agree with TRBD2. The length of the CDR3 is 14 residues. CDR1 and CDR2 from the germline V gene are SGHRS and YFSETQ. Germline trimming cut 2 bases from V and 2 bases from J; bases unmatched to any gene: 3. The CDR3: CASSFRGGTYEQYF. For the CDR3, the DNA is TGCGCCAGCAGCTTTCGGGGGGGAACCTACGAGCAGTACTTC.

The V call is TRBV7-2, the J call TRBJ1-2, with 10 bases aligning to TRBD1. Germline V gene data show CDR1 as SGHTA and CDR2 as FQGNSA. The CDR3 spans 16 residues. Germline trimming cut 0 bases from V and 5 bases from J; bases unmatched to any gene: 6. The DNA of the CDR3 is TGTGCCAGCAGCTTAGCCGGGACAGGGGCCTCATATGGCTACACCTTC. Its translation: CASSLAGTGASYGYTF.

CDR3 DNA: TGTGCCAGCAGCCCGGACAGGGTCTACGAGCAGTACTTC. Its translation: CASSPDRVYEQYF. The rearrangement joins TRBV7-2 to TRBJ2-7; 8 bases align to TRBD1. V lost 5 bases to trimming and J lost 3 bases; unmatched junction nucleotides: 3. The CDR3 totals 13 residues. Germline assignment: CDR1 SGHTA and CDR2 FQGNSA. Using reference TRBV7-2 and TRBJ2-7 for the parts outside the CDR3, the full variable domain is GAGVSQSPSNKVTEKGKDVELRCDPISGHTALYWYRQSLGQGLEFLIYFQGNSAPDKSGLPSDRFSAERTGGSVSTLTIQRTQQEDSAVYLCASSPDRVYEQYFGPGTRLTVT.

The chain uses TRBV5-1 and TRBJ2-3; 8 nucleotides line up with TRBD2. There are 15 residues in the CDR3. The germline CDR1 and CDR2 sequences are SGHRS and YFSETQ. Unmatched junction bases numbered 9, after V lost 6 bases and J lost 3 bases. The CDR3 DNA follows: TGCGCCAGCACGCCGGCGGGGGGAAGAACAGATACGCAGTATTTT. Translated, it gives CASTPAGGRTDTQYF.

V and J are TRBV6-5 and TRBJ1-6, with D unclear. The CDR3 runs to 15 residues. Trimming pared 3 bases from V and 7 bases from J, leaving 13 bases between. Germline V CDR1 and CDR2: MNHEY, SVGAGI. The CDR3 region has the DNA TGTGCCAGCAGTTATCTGGTTGGCACGAATTCACCCCTCCACTTT. Amino acid sequence: CASSYLVGTNSPLHF.

J is TRBJ2-3 and V is TRBV6-1; tentative D call: TRBD2 (6 bases). With 7 bases removed from V and 4 bases from J, the gap between germline ends came to 18 bases. Germline V CDR1 and CDR2: MNHNS, SASEGT. This CDR3 is built from 15 residues. CDR3 protein: CASTNGGGSADTQYF. The CDR3 nucleotides read TGTGCCAGCACGAATGGTGGAGGGTCTGCAGATACGCAGTATTTT.

This chain joins TRBV7-3 and TRBJ1-3, with a possible D match to TRBD1 (5 bases). In germline, CDR1 is SGHTA, CDR2 FQGTGA. V shed 8 bases and J shed 0 bases, with 11 bases lying between them. The CDR3 loop spans 14 amino acids. This chain's CDR3 is CASGLGDSGNTIYF. The CDR3 DNA reads as TGTGCCAGCGGTTTAGGGGACTCTGGAAACACCATATATTTT.

The gene calls are TRBV9 and TRBJ1-5, with TRBD1 identical over 8 bases. J lost 9 bases, V lost 4 bases, and 9 bases had no gene match. The germline V gene has CDR1 SGDLS and CDR2 YYNGEE. There are 14 residues in the CDR3. The CDR3 bases are TGTGCCAGCAGCCTGGGGACAGGCGGCCTGCCCCAGCATTTT. Residues: CASSLGTGGLPQHF.

The rearrangement links TRBV27 to TRBJ2-7; 11 nucleotides match TRBD2. CDR1 is MNHEY, CDR2 SMNVEV, per germline (reference sequence). The J segment lost 7 bases and the V segment lost 5 bases, leaving 7 bases of the junction unmatched. The length of the CDR3 is 14 residues. The CDR3 DNA is TGTGCCAGCAGTGCCGGGACTAGCGGTGGAGAGCAGTACTTC. This encodes CASSAGTSGGEQYF.

V is TRBV7-6 and J is TRBJ2-3, with 14 bases fitting TRBD2. V lost 3 bases and J lost 11; bases outside the gene matches: 1. This CDR3 is 13 amino acids long. CDR1 and CDR2 (germline): SGHVS, FNYEAQ. CDR3 residues: CASSLGTSGGQYF. The CDR3 nucleotides read TGTGCCAGCAGCTTGGGGACTAGCGGGGGGCAGTATTTT.

The CDR3 protein is CASSRSTNEKLFF. The CDR3 nucleotides are TGCGCCAGCAGTCGGTCAACTAATGAAAAACTGTTTTTT. This chain connects TRBV5-1 to TRBJ1-4; no definite D call. V lost 5 bases and J lost 0, with 5 bases in between. There are 13 residues in the CDR3. CDR1 SGHRS and CDR2 YFSETQ come from the germline V gene.

This clone was picked up a small number of times. The chain recombines TRBV30 with TRBJ1-1; D unresolved. Trimming took 1 base from V and 5 from J, leaving 5 bases between them. CDR1 and CDR2 from the germline V gene are GTSNPN and SVGIG (reference sequence). This CDR3 spans 11 amino acids. The CDR3 region is CAWSGQTEAFF. DNA for the CDR3: TGTGCCTGGAGTGGTCAGACTGAAGCTTTCTTT.

This clone is medium-sized by share. This sequence joins TRBV4-2 and TRBJ1-1; D uncertain. The CDR3 loop spans 12 amino acids. Trimming pared 0 bases from V and 11 bases from J, leaving 10 bases between. Germline V gives CDR1 LGHNA, CDR2 YNFKEQ. Written as DNA, the CDR3 is TGTGCCAGCAGCCAAGATCATCTACGGGCTTTCTTT. It yields the protein CASSQDHLRAFF.

This chain links TRBV7-9 with TRBJ1-1; D not certain. Germline-derived CDR1 and CDR2 are SEHNR and FQNEAQ (reference sequence). V lost 3 bases to trimming and J lost 7 bases, with 9 bases between them. The CDR3 is 12 residues long. As DNA, the CDR3 is TGTGCCAGCAGCTTTGGTCCGGGTGAAGCTTTCTTT. The encoded protein is CASSFGPGEAFF.

The gene calls are TRBV19 and TRBJ1-3; D is unresolved. The CDR3 covers 15 residues. The germline CDR1 and CDR2 sequences are LNHDA and SQIVND (reference sequence). V was cut by 4 bases and J by 3 bases, with 13 bases left in between. The CDR3 is CASSTGGMGGNTIYF. DNA of the CDR3: TGTGCCAGTAGTACCGGCGGCATGGGTGGAAACACCATATATTTT.

V and J are TRBV15 and TRBJ2-1; D is uncertain. CDR3 length equals 15 residues. Trimming pared 0 bases from V and 6 bases from J, leaving 12 bases between. CDR1 and CDR2 from the germline V gene are LNHNV and YYDKDF (reference sequence). The CDR3 nucleotides are TGTGCCACCAGCAGAGATGCGGTCCAGACCAATGAGCAGTTCTTC. Amino acid sequence: CATSRDAVQTNEQFF.

The V call is TRBV4-2, the J call TRBJ1-1; TRBD1 matches 7 bases. V lost 1 base and J lost 13; bases outside the gene matches: 21. Germline values: CDR1 LGHNA, CDR2 YNFKEQ. CDR3 length: 17 residues. The CDR3 DNA reads as TGTGCCAGCAGCCAAGCGACAGGGACGTGGCGAAATGATAGGGGTTTCTTT. Protein sequence: CASSQATGTWRNDRGFF.